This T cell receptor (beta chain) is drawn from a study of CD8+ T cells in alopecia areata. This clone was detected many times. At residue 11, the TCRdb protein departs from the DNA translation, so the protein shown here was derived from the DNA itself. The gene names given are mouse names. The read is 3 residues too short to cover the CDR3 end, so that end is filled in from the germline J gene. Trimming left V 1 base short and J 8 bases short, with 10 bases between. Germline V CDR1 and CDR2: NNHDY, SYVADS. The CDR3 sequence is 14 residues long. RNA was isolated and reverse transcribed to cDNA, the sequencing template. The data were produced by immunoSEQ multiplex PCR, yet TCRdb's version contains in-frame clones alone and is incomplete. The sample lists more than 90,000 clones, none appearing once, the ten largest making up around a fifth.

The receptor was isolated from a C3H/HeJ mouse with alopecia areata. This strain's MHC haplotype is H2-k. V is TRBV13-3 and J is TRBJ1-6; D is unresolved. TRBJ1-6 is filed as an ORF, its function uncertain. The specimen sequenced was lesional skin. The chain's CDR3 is CASSDLGRDSPLYF. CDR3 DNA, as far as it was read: TGTGCCAGCAGTGATCTGGGGAGAGATTCGCCC.